Listed below are T cell receptor beta chains from one sample, sequenced in a study of PD-L1 blockade in urothelial cancer. The method was immunoSEQ multiplex PCR; TCRdb's version includes in-frame clones alone and lacks a portion of them. The sample has around 26,000 clones; around nine tenths are singletons. Material: PBMCs, obtained around atezolizumab (anti-PD-L1) treatment. The receptors were gathered from a man in his sixties with urothelial cancer. The CDR3 runs from the conserved cysteine through the conserved F or W. Fields, in order: CDR3 protein, CDR3 DNA, clone size, D gene, J gene, V gene. D genes are given only for firm matches. Only part of the rows carry a size: once, few, many, or a class if the clone is expanded.

CASSLGAGNYEQYF | TGTGCCAGCAGCTTAGGTGCAGGAAACTACGAGCAGTACTTC | . | . | TRBJ2-7 | TRBV11-2
CATSRENRGADTQYF | TGTGCCACCAGCAGAGAGAACAGGGGCGCAGATACGCAGTATTTT | . | TRBD1 | TRBJ2-3 | TRBV15
CASSILTGGLTEAFF | TGTGCCAGTAGTATATTGACAGGGGGCTTGACTGAAGCTTTCTTT | once | TRBD1 | TRBJ1-1 | TRBV19
CASSPTTSGNTGELFF | TGTGCCAGTAGTCCCACGACTAGCGGGAACACCGGGGAGCTGTTTTTT | . | TRBD2 | TRBJ2-2 | TRBV19
CASSSNAGNTIYF | TGTGCCAGCAGCTCAAATGCGGGAAACACCATATATTTT | . | . | TRBJ1-3 | TRBV7-2
CASSLGQGGEQFF | TGTGCCAGCAGCTTGGGACAGGGGGGAGAGCAGTTCTTC | . | TRBD1 | TRBJ2-1 | TRBV7-3
CASSLGPGQGDYGYTF | TGCGCCAGCAGCTTAGGACCGGGACAGGGGGACTATGGCTACACCTTC | . | TRBD1 | TRBJ1-2 | TRBV5-1
CASSPRLPGQGSYGYTF | TGTGCCAGCAGCCCTCGCTTACCGGGACAGGGGAGCTATGGCTACACCTTC | . | TRBD1 | TRBJ1-2 | TRBV2
CASSPQLAGYEQYF | TGTGCCAGCTCACCACAACTAGCGGGGTACGAGCAGTACTTC | . | TRBD2 | TRBJ2-7 | TRBV18
CASRGWRAGGGGELFF | TGTGCCAGTAGGGGCTGGAGGGCAGGGGGCGGCGGGGAGCTGTTTTTT | . | TRBD1 | TRBJ2-2 | TRBV19
CASSAQGGNQPQHF | TGTGCCAGTAGTGCACAGGGGGGCAATCAGCCCCAGCATTTT | . | TRBD1 | TRBJ1-5 | TRBV19
CASSSARVVFEQYF | TGCGCCAGCAGCTCGGCCAGGGTGGTCTTCGAGCAGTACTTC | few | . | TRBJ2-7 | TRBV5-1
CAWSVLQGTGNTIYF | TGTGCCTGGAGTGTACTTCAGGGGACTGGAAACACCATATATTTT | . | . | TRBJ1-3 | TRBV30
CASSAETGGDEKLFF | TGTGCCAGCAGTGCAGAGACAGGGGGTGATGAAAAACTGTTTTTT | . | TRBD1 | TRBJ1-4 | TRBV6-5
CASSRLASGGAIDTQYF | TGCGCCAGCAGCCGCCTCGCTAGCGGGGGGGCCATAGATACGCAGTATTTT | . | TRBD2 | TRBJ2-3 | TRBV5-1
CASSAGTGYNSPLHF | TGTGCCAGCAGTGCCGGGACAGGGTATAATTCACCCCTCCACTTT | . | TRBD1 | TRBJ1-6 | TRBV6-1
CASSQDLERGGEEQFF | TGCGCCAGCAGCCAAGATCTCGAGCGGGGGGGCGAGGAGCAGTTCTTC | . | TRBD2 | TRBJ2-1 | TRBV4-3
CASSSGDGRGIAYEQYF | TGTGCCAGCAGCTCTGGGGATGGCAGGGGAATCGCCTACGAGCAGTACTTC | few | . | TRBJ2-7 | TRBV5-5
CASSLGLRDGGNYEQYF | TGTGCCAGCAGCTTAGGTCTCCGGGACGGGGGGAACTACGAGCAGTACTTC | . | TRBD2 | TRBJ2-7 | TRBV7-2
CASSFLAIDTQYF | TGTGCCAGCAGTTTTCTAGCAATAGATACGCAGTATTTT | once | . | TRBJ2-3 | TRBV2
CASSVDQNTEAFF | TGTGCCAGCAGCGTAGATCAGAACACTGAAGCTTTCTTT | few | . | TRBJ1-1 | TRBV9
CSVAQGNRNEQFF | TGCAGCGTTGCACAGGGAAATAGAAATGAGCAGTTCTTC | . | . | TRBJ2-1 | TRBV29-1
CASGNVQGVNGNQPQHF | TGTGCTAGTGGAAATGTTCAGGGGGTAAATGGCAATCAGCCCCAGCATTTT | . | TRBD1 | TRBJ1-5 | TRBV12-5
CASSPFKRDRGYNEQFF | TGTGCCAGTAGTCCCTTCAAGAGGGACAGGGGCTACAATGAGCAGTTCTTC | . | TRBD1 | TRBJ2-1 | TRBV19
CASSRDRASYEQYF | TGTGCCAGTTCCCGGGACAGGGCATCCTACGAGCAGTACTTC | . | TRBD1 | TRBJ2-7 | TRBV28
CASSYSETGYNEQFF | TGTGCCAGCAGTTACTCAGAGACAGGCTACAATGAGCAGTTCTTC | . | . | TRBJ2-1 | TRBV6-5
CATSSGVETQYF | TGCGCCACCAGTTCAGGGGTTGAGACCCAGTACTTC | . | . | TRBJ2-5 | TRBV5-1
CASSVRGLANEKLFF | TGTGCCAGCAGTGTCAGGGGGCTAGCTAATGAAAAACTGTTTTTT | . | TRBD1 | TRBJ1-4 | TRBV6-1
CASSLVQADTQYF | TGTGCCAGCAGTTTAGTCCAGGCAGATACGCAGTATTTT | . | . | TRBJ2-3 | TRBV28
CASSLGPQETYNEQFF | TGTGCCAGCAGCCTAGGGCCACAGGAGACCTACAATGAGCAGTTCTTC | . | . | TRBJ2-1 | TRBV14
CASSLSAGRTNYGYTF | TGTGCCAGCAGCTTATCGGCAGGGCGAACTAACTATGGCTACACCTTC | . | . | TRBJ1-2 | TRBV7-3
CAWNGGQETQYF | TGTGCCTGGAACGGCGGACAAGAGACCCAGTACTTC | . | . | TRBJ2-5 | TRBV30
CASSQQLAGGPDTQYF | TGTGCCAGCAGCCAGCAACTAGCGGGAGGTCCAGATACGCAGTATTTT | . | TRBD2 | TRBJ2-3 | TRBV14
CASSVQGRGTDTQYF | TGTGCCAGCAGCGTACAGGGTCGGGGCACAGATACGCAGTATTTT | . | . | TRBJ2-3 | TRBV9
CASSGTSGGDYGYTF | TGTGCCAGCAGTGGTACCTCAGGGGGCGACTATGGCTACACCTTC | . | TRBD1 | TRBJ1-2 | TRBV6-1
CASSELGTSGPAGTDTQYF | TGTGCCAGCAGTGAATTAGGGACTAGCGGGCCCGCGGGCACAGATACGCAGTATTTT | . | TRBD2 | TRBJ2-3 | TRBV6-1